This TCR beta chain was retrieved from a study of T-cell memory formation after mild COVID-19. Study conclusions and caveats: The appearance of some responding clones in pre-infection memory suggested that cross-reactive memory joined.

A note on this clonotype: Its antigen is not identified.

The CDR3 is 13 amino acids. V dropped 5 bases and J dropped 5; count of bases not matched to a gene: 6. The germline CDR1 and CDR2 sequences are GTSNPN and SVGIG (reference sequence). TCRdb re-called the 5' RACE reads through MiXCR, storing one row per CDR3 protein. This table has roughly 620,000 distinct CDR3 sequences, approximately 19% appearing once. The material sequenced was PBMCs or a T cell subset sorted from them (not recorded which). This clonotype was sampled from an adult woman who had mild COVID-19 (a few samples of this study predate the infection). Cell type and time point are not known. The chain combines TRBV30 with TRBJ2-7; 10 bases match TRBD1. Written as DNA, the CDR3 is TGTGCCTGGTCCCGGGACAGGGGTGACGAGCAGTACTTC. This gives the protein CAWSRDRGDEQYF.